Each of the 5 T cell receptor beta chains below was sequenced from the same sample in a study of T cells expressing NK-cell markers. TCRdb re-called the 5' RACE reads and shows each CDR3 protein once, DNA omitted. Recorded for this sample: around 110,000 distinct CDR3 sequences. Specimen: blood T cells: a sorted CD56 or NKG2C T cell subset, CD4+ or CD8+ T cells, or bulk PBMC T cells (not recorded which). The source of these receptors is a woman aged 18-70 years in good health.

The chain has TRBV20-1 and TRBJ2-3; checking the TCRdb D call of TRBD1 is not possible without DNA. The CDR3 is 13 amino acids. Looked up from germline, CDR1 is DFQATT and CDR2 is SNEGSKA (reference sequence). The CDR3 loop reads CSAPGQMADTQYF.

This chain uses TRBV27 with TRBJ2-1. CDR1 and CDR2 (germline): MNHEY, SMNVEV (reference sequence). The CDR3 loop spans 15 amino acids. This CDR3 reads CASSLGLYPVNEQFF.

The chain links TRBV6-2 or TRBV6-3 to TRBJ2-2; the TCRdb D gene call, TRBD1, has no DNA to confirm it. This CDR3 region has 14 residues. Per the germline V gene, CDR1 is MNHEY and CDR2 is SVGEGT. This chain's CDR3 is CASSPGTDTGELFF.

J is TRBJ2-3 and V is TRBV6-1. Germline CDR1 is MNHNS and CDR2 is SASEGT. The CDR3 consists of 14 residues. CDR3 sequence reads: CASSLGYGTDTQYF.

The V gene is TRBV19, the J gene TRBJ2-1; no DNA is available, so the TRBD2 call from TCRdb remains unchecked. CDR3 length: 15 amino acids. Germline CDR1 LNHDA, CDR2 SQIVND (reference sequence). CDR3 region: CASSIGLAGAREQFF.